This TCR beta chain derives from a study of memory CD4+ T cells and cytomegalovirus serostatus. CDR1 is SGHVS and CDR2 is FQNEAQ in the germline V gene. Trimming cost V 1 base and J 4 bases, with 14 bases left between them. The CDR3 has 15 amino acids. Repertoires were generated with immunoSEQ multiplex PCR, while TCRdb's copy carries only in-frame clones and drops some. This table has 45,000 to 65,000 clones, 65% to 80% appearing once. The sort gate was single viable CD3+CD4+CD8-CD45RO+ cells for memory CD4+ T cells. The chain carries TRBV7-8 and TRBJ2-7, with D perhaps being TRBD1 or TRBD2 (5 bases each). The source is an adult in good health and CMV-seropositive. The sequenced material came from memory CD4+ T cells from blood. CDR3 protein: CASSLEGSRGYEQYF. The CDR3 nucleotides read TGTGCCAGCAGCTTAGAGGGGTCCCGGGGTTACGAGCAGTACTTC.